This T cell receptor beta chain was captured by sequencing in a study of cytomegalovirus exposure and HLA in healthy donors. As to this clone: What it binds is not known.

Germline V lookup: CDR1 LGHNA, CDR2 YNFKEQ. This CDR3 has 18 amino acids. V dropped 0 bases and J dropped 6; count of bases not matched to a gene: 10. PCR used 60 Vbeta primers and 13 Jbeta primers. Profiling relied on immunoSEQ multiplex PCR, and the TCRdb table lists in-frame clones only, not all of them. The table shows 150,000 or so clones, with over 80% occurring only once. General observations from the study: Judged likely to be a sequencing artifact was a cluster of highly shared sequence variants. Among TCR beta chains, those listed as cytomegalovirus-associated numbered about 160.

The TCR was taken from a male donor in good health and CMV-seropositive. The sequenced sample was PBMCs. V is TRBV4-2 and J is TRBJ2-4, with 11 bases lining up with TRBD2. This CDR3 is CASSQDSPTSGSRNIQYF. For the CDR3, the DNA is TGTGCCAGCAGCCAAGATTCCCCAACTAGCGGGAGTCGAAACATTCAGTACTTC.